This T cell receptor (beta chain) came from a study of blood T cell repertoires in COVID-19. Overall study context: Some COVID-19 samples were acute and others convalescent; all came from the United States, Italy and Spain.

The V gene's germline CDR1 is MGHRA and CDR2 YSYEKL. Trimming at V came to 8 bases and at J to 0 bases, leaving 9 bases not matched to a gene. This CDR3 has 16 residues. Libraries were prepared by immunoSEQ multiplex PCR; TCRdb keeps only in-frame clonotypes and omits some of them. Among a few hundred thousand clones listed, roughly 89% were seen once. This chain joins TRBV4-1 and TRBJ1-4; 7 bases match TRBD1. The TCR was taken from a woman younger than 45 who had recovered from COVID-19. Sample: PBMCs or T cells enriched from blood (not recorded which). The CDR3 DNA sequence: TGCGCCAGCTGGGACAGCGTAACTGCAACTAATGAAAAACTGTTTTTT. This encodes CASWDSVTATNEKLFF.